One sample yielded the 3 T cell receptor beta chains listed below, sequenced in a study of CD8+ T cells in alopecia areata. In each case, RNA was isolated and then reverse transcribed into cDNA as the sequencing template. Data came from immunoSEQ multiplex PCR; TCRdb stores just in-frame clones and leaves some out. The table includes about 110,000 clones, 55% to 70% detected once. The sequenced sample was NKG2D-low CD8+ T cells sorted from blood. Receptors were obtained from a human donor with alopecia areata.

This clone was recorded many times. The chain recombines TRBV2 with TRBJ2-5; the D gene is possibly TRBD2 (5 bases). CDR3 length equals 13 residues. V lost 4 bases and J lost 5, with 11 bases in between. Germline values: CDR1 SNHLY, CDR2 FYNNEI. CDR3 DNA: TGTGCCAGCAGTGCGGCCCCGGGGGAGACCCAGTACTTC. Translated: CASSAAPGETQYF.

The chain is built from TRBV27 and TRBJ2-1; 7 bases fit TRBD2. Looked up from germline, CDR1 is MNHEY and CDR2 is SMNVEV (reference sequence). The CDR3 extends over 14 amino acids. Trimming cost V 2 bases and J 6 bases; bases outside gene matches: 4. This chain's CDR3 is CASSLRGEFNEQFF. In DNA form, the CDR3 reads TGTGCCAGCAGTTTACGGGGGGAGTTCAATGAGCAGTTCTTC.

This clone was counted only a few times. The CDR3 nucleotides read TGTGCCAGCAGTAACACTAGCGGAGGTTTCAATGAGCAGTTCTTC. It encodes CASSNTSGGFNEQFF. The chain combines TRBV7-9 with TRBJ2-1; 8 bases line up with TRBD2. The CDR3 is made up of 15 amino acids. V gave up 6 bases and J gave up 6 bases; unmatched junction bases: 10. Germline values: CDR1 SEHNR, CDR2 FQNEAQ (reference sequence).